The 26 T cell receptor beta chains presented below share a single source sample, sequenced in a study of OX40 agonist ivuxolimab in advanced cancers. TCRdb's copy holds only in-frame clones and misses some; the assay was immunoSEQ multiplex PCR. The table has about 54,000 clones, approximately 84% seen once. The sequences come from CD4+ or CD8+ T cells sorted from blood, collected in a trial of the OX40 agonist ivuxolimab. The source of these receptors is an adult with an advanced solid tumor such as melanoma, head and neck, liver or kidney cancer.

This clone was seen once. The genes are TRBV7-8 and TRBJ2-7; TRBD1 is a possible D gene (6 bases). The CDR3 is 14 residues long. Germline loops: CDR1 SGHVS, CDR2 FQNEAQ. V was pared by 5 bases and J by 3 bases, with 14 bases between. The DNA for the CDR3 is TGTGCCAGCAGCACGTTACAGGGAAACTACGAGCAGTACTTC. Amino acid sequence: CASSTLQGNYEQYF.

The chain is built from TRBV28 and TRBJ2-2; D call uncertain. The CDR3 totals 12 residues. Germline V CDR1 and CDR2: MDHEN, SYDVKM. V was trimmed by 7 bases and J by 1 base, leaving 4 bases between them. The CDR3 bases are TGTGCCAGCACTGTGAACACCGGGGAGCTGTTTTTT. This gives the protein CASTVNTGELFF.

The rearrangement uses TRBV5-1 and TRBJ2-6; D perhaps matches TRBD2 (5 bases). This CDR3 spans 17 amino acids. The V and J ends lost 0 bases and 3 bases respectively, with 13 bases between them. In germline, CDR1 is SGHRS, CDR2 YFSETQ. CDR3 protein: CASSLVVRESGANVLTF. The CDR3 nucleotides are TGCGCCAGCAGCTTGGTCGTGAGGGAAAGTGGGGCCAACGTCCTGACTTTC.

The rearrangement uses TRBV19 and TRBJ1-3; D gene ambiguous. Trimming cost V 5 bases and J 0 bases, with 14 bases left between them. Per the germline V gene, CDR1 is LNHDA and CDR2 is SQIVND (reference sequence). The CDR3 covers 16 residues. The CDR3: CASSPIYRDSGNTIYF. The DNA of the CDR3 is TGTGCCAGTAGTCCCATCTACCGGGACTCTGGAAACACCATATATTTT.

This clone showed up just a few times. CDR3 sequence (DNA): TGTGCCAGCAGCTTAGACGGAGGGGGCTATGGCTACACCTTC. This translates into CASSLDGGGYGYTF. The chain uses TRBV11-3 and TRBJ1-2, with a possible D match to TRBD1 (6 bases). Germline CDR1 SGHNT, CDR2 YENEEA. Trimming cost V 0 bases and J 4 bases, with 9 bases left between them. The CDR3 has 14 residues.

V and J are TRBV5-1 and TRBJ2-1; D unclear. Germline CDR1 and CDR2: SGHRS and YFSETQ. The CDR3 extends over 15 amino acids. The V end was cut by 3 bases, the J end by 0 bases, with 10 bases between. The CDR3 region is CASSWSAASYNEQFF. CDR3 bases: TGCGCCAGCAGCTGGTCGGCGGCCTCCTACAATGAGCAGTTCTTC. Full variable domain (outside the CDR3, taken from reference TRBV5-1 and TRBJ2-1): KAGVTQTPRYLIKTRGQQVTLSCSPISGHRSVSWYQQTPGQGLQFLFEYFSETQRNKGNFPGRFSGRQFSNSRSEMNVSTLELGDSALYLCASSWSAASYNEQFFGPGTRLTVL.

The gene calls are TRBV28 and TRBJ1-2; 8 bases fit TRBD1. Trimming took 5 bases from V and 5 from J; bases not matched to a gene: 10. Looked up from germline, CDR1 is MDHEN and CDR2 is SYDVKM. CDR3 size: 15 residues. The CDR3, as DNA: TGTGCCAGCAGTCAAGGACAGGGTGCGCGGTATGGCTACACCTTC. As protein: CASSQGQGARYGYTF.

The CDR3 DNA reads as TGCGCCAGCAGCTTGCAGGAGGGGGGCGGGTACAATGAGCAGTTCTTC. It is translated as CASSLQEGGGYNEQFF. This chain links TRBV5-1 with TRBJ2-1, with D possibly called TRBD1 or TRBD2 (6 bases each). The CDR3 covers 16 residues. Between the trimmed V and J ends, which lost 1 base and 4 bases, there was a span of 15 bases. CDR1 is SGHRS and CDR2 is YFSETQ in the germline V gene.

The chain recombines TRBV9 with TRBJ1-3; 8 positions match TRBD1. The CDR3 spans 16 residues. With V trimmed by 4 bases and J by 3 bases, 9 bases remained unmatched. The germline gives CDR1 SGDLS, CDR2 YYNGEE. The CDR3 DNA follows: TGTGCCAGCAGCTTGAGACAGGGGCTTAGTGGAAACACCATATATTTT. Translation: CASSLRQGLSGNTIYF.

This sequence joins TRBV16 and TRBJ2-1, with a possible D match to TRBD1 (6 bases). The CDR3 is 16 amino acids. Germline CDR1 reads KGHSY; CDR2 reads FQNENV. Trimming took off 1 base at V and 1 base at J, with 11 bases between the two ends. The CDR3 coding sequence is TGTGCCAGCAGCCAATTTCCAGGGGTTTCCTACAATGAGCAGTTCTTC. Translated, it gives CASSQFPGVSYNEQFF.

About this clone itself: A read error may produce the germline difference seen at one junction end. The chain carries TRBV28 and TRBJ2-7, with D possibly TRBD1 on 5 matching bases. The CDR3 loop spans 12 amino acids. Germline loops: CDR1 MDHEN, CDR2 SYDVKM. In nucleotides, the CDR3 is TGTGCCAGCAGTTCTCCCTCGACACTCCAGGGCTTC. Translated: CASSSPSTLQGF.

The gene calls are TRBV5-1 and TRBJ2-1, with TRBD1 matching over 8 bases. Germline V lookup: CDR1 SGHRS, CDR2 YFSETQ. V gave up 0 bases and J gave up 6 bases; unmatched junction bases: 11. This CDR3 contains 17 residues. The CDR3 DNA sequence: TGCGCCAGCAGCTTGGCCATACTCAGGACAGGGAGCAATGAGCAGTTCTTC. It translates to CASSLAILRTGSNEQFF.

Notes on this clone: The sample holds other DNA sequences that translate to the same CDR3. The chain couples TRBV7-3 to TRBJ2-7, with D perhaps matching TRBD1 or TRBD2 (6 bases each). Trimming removed 2 bases from V and 2 bases from J, with 10 bases in between. The CDR3 has 14 residues. Germline lookup yields CDR1 SGHTA and CDR2 FQGTGA. The CDR3, as DNA: TGTGCCAGCAGCTTAGGGGGGCACCCCTACGAGCAGTACTTC. Residues: CASSLGGHPYEQYF.

The chain employs TRBV15 and TRBJ1-4; no clear D gene. The germline gives CDR1 LNHNV, CDR2 YYDKDF (reference sequence). This CDR3 contains 15 residues. Trimming took 5 bases from V and 3 from J, leaving 13 bases between them. The CDR3 DNA sequence: TGTGCCACCAGCCCGAAGCTTGGGTCTAATGAAAAACTGTTTTTT. It translates to CATSPKLGSNEKLFF.

A remark on this clone: Other DNA sequences in this sample translate to the same CDR3. The rearrangement joins TRBV5-1 to TRBJ1-1; possible D gene TRBD1, 6 bases. The CDR3 runs to 14 residues. Germline V gene sequence: CDR1 SGHRS, CDR2 YFSETQ. The V and J ends lost 0 bases and 1 base respectively, with 7 bases between them. The CDR3 sequence is CASSLGGQNTEAFF. In nucleotides, the CDR3 is TGCGCCAGCAGCTTGGGGGGGCAGAACACTGAAGCTTTCTTT. Looking up the rest from reference TRBV5-1 and TRBJ1-1 gives the full variable domain: KAGVTQTPRYLIKTRGQQVTLSCSPISGHRSVSWYQQTPGQGLQFLFEYFSETQRNKGNFPGRFSGRQFSNSRSEMNVSTLELGDSALYLCASSLGGQNTEAFFGQGTRLTVV.

CDR3 bases: TGTGCCAGCAGTTATGCCCTTGAGGATGGCTACACCTTC. Protein product: CASSYALEDGYTF. The chain joins TRBV6-5 to TRBJ1-2; D is unresolved. The V gene lost 3 bases and the J gene lost 6 bases, with 11 bases spanning the gap. CDR1 MNHEY and CDR2 SVGAGI come from the germline V gene. The CDR3 runs 13 residues.

The chain combines TRBV11-3 with TRBJ2-2; perhaps TRBD2 as D (6 bases). Germline CDR1 reads SGHNT; CDR2 reads YENEEA. Trimming pared 5 bases from V and 6 bases from J, leaving 13 bases between. CDR3 length equals 14 residues. CDR3 residues: CASSERWGAGELFF. In DNA, the CDR3 is TGTGCCAGCAGCGAAAGATGGGGGGCCGGGGAGCTGTTTTTT.

In this sample, this clone turned up once. The rearrangement links TRBV19 to TRBJ1-1; a weak D match, TRBD1 (5 bases). Germline CDR1 is LNHDA and CDR2 is SQIVND (reference sequence). V was shortened by 6 bases and J by 1 base, with 6 bases between the two germline ends. CDR3 length: 12 amino acids. CDR3 coding DNA: TGTGCCAGTAGGGGGGGGAACACTGAAGCTTTCTTT. Its protein product is CASRGGNTEAFF.

The V and J genes are TRBV27 and TRBJ1-1; 9 nucleotides line up with TRBD1. The CDR3 runs to 15 residues. Germline V gene sequence: CDR1 MNHEY, CDR2 SMNVEV (reference sequence). The V and J ends lost 5 bases and 3 bases, in that order; junction bases with no gene match: 7. The CDR3 DNA reads TGTGCCAGCAGTCCACGGGGACAGGGAGACACTGAAGCTTTCTTT. Protein: CASSPRGQGDTEAFF.

The chain joins TRBV7-2 to TRBJ1-3; no clear D. The CDR3 consists of 15 residues. Germline V gene data show CDR1 as SGHTA and CDR2 as FQGNSA. With 1 base removed from V and 2 bases from J, the gap between germline ends came to 9 bases. The CDR3 nucleotides read TGTGCCAGCAGCTTAGAGTTAGGGACTGGAAACACCATATATTTT. This encodes CASSLELGTGNTIYF. The complete variable domain, with remaining parts taken from reference TRBV7-2 and TRBJ1-3, reads GAGVSQSPSNKVTEKGKDVELRCDPISGHTALYWYRQSLGQGLEFLIYFQGNSAPDKSGLPSDRFSAERTGGSVSTLTIQRTQQEDSAVYLCASSLELGTGNTIYFGEGSWLTVV.

This chain uses TRBV7-6 with TRBJ2-3; the D is unclear. The CDR3 sequence is 11 residues long. Germline values: CDR1 SGHVS, CDR2 FNYEAQ. The V end lost 3 bases, the J end lost 4 bases, and 2 bases lay between the germline ends. The CDR3 loop reads CASSFSDTQYF. The CDR3 DNA reads TGTGCCAGCAGCTTTTCAGATACGCAGTATTTT.

The genes are TRBV28 and TRBJ1-2, with D uncertain. The CDR3 runs to 12 residues. CDR1 MDHEN and CDR2 SYDVKM come from the germline V gene. With 1 base removed from V and 4 bases from J, the gap between germline ends came to 4 bases. Here the CDR3 DNA reads TGTGCCAGCAGTTTATCGGGCTATGGCTACACCTTC. As protein: CASSLSGYGYTF.

In its sample, this clone was seen once. V gene TRBV27 combines with J gene TRBJ2-2; 15 positions match TRBD2. The CDR3 sequence is 18 residues long. Trimming took 6 bases from V and 1 from J; bases not matched to a gene: 6. The germline V gene encodes CDR1 MNHEY and CDR2 SMNVEV (reference sequence). Here the CDR3 reads CASSEMGLAGGNTGELFF. For the CDR3, the DNA is TGTGCCAGCAGCGAAATGGGACTAGCGGGAGGGAACACCGGGGAGCTGTTTTTT.

The chain links TRBV13 to TRBJ1-1; 7 bases match TRBD1. The V gene's germline CDR1 is PRHDT and CDR2 FYEKMQ (reference sequence). After removal of 3 bases from V and 3 bases from J, the junction contained 4 bases not matched to a gene. There are 14 residues in the CDR3. CDR3 residues: CASSLDRTYTEAFF. CDR3 bases: TGTGCCAGCAGCTTGGACAGGACCTACACTGAAGCTTTCTTT. The full variable domain, with the rest looked up from reference TRBV13 and TRBJ1-1, is AAGVIQSPRHLIKEKRETATLKCYPIPRHDTVYWYQQGPGQDPQFLISFYEKMQSDKGSIPDRFSAQQFSDYHSELNMSSLELGDSALYFCASSLDRTYTEAFFGQGTRLTVV.

The chain couples TRBV5-1 to TRBJ1-1; D is possibly TRBD1 (6 bases). The CDR3 covers 14 residues. The V end was cut by 4 bases, the J end by 1 base, with 11 bases between. Germline V gene sequence: CDR1 SGHRS, CDR2 YFSETQ. The chain's CDR3 is CASSVGQSNTEAFF. In DNA form, the CDR3 reads TGCGCCAGCAGCGTAGGACAGTCGAACACTGAAGCTTTCTTT. The full variable domain, completed using reference TRBV5-1 and TRBJ1-1, is KAGVTQTPRYLIKTRGQQVTLSCSPISGHRSVSWYQQTPGQGLQFLFEYFSETQRNKGNFPGRFSGRQFSNSRSEMNVSTLELGDSALYLCASSVGQSNTEAFFGQGTRLTVV.

This clone was picked up a small number of times. V is TRBV5-4 and J is TRBJ2-3; D may be TRBD2 (6 bases). V was pared by 3 bases and J by 4 bases, with 12 bases between. CDR3 length equals 14 residues. Germline CDR1 is SGHNT and CDR2 is YYREEE (reference sequence). The CDR3 coding sequence is TGTGCCAGCAGCTCGGACTATCTTCCAGATACGCAGTATTTT. Protein product: CASSSDYLPDTQYF.